The TCR beta chain under discussion was sequenced for a study of cytomegalovirus exposure and HLA in healthy donors. General study findings and limits: Cytomegalovirus association was assigned to about 150 TCR beta chains. Confirmation was obtained in vitro that three CMV-associated chains are specific for CMV antigens.

In the case of this clone: Its antigen is not known.

Only in-frame clones appear in the TCRdb table, and some are missing; sequencing was by immunoSEQ multiplex PCR. The data show around 300,000 clones, 86% seen once. The CDR3 is made up of 15 amino acids. Germline values: CDR1 SEHNR, CDR2 FQNEAQ (reference sequence). The V and J ends lost 1 base and 2 bases respectively, with 10 bases between them. Sequences were obtained from PBMCs. The sequence came from a woman between 18 and 29 years old in good health and CMV-seronegative. The chain is built from TRBV7-9 and TRBJ2-3; maybe TRBD1 (6 bases). The CDR3 region is CASSLVGQTTDTQYF. In DNA form, the CDR3 reads TGTGCCAGCAGCTTAGTAGGACAGACCACAGATACGCAGTATTTT.